This T cell receptor (beta chain) was retrieved from a study of T cell responses to AZD1222 COVID-19 vaccine. The CDR3 has 14 residues. Germline V gene data show CDR1 as MDHEN and CDR2 as SYDVKM. V gave up 8 bases and J gave up 4 bases; unmatched junction bases: 8. Study-level results: Only 6 or 7 individuals given AZD1222 were seropositive at baseline. Clonal diversity was possibly underestimated, and white British individuals and females predominated among donors.

Concerning this clone itself: As yet, its antigen is unknown.

Assay: immunoSEQ multiplex PCR; the TCRdb copy retains only in-frame clones and omits some. The repertoire holds about 130,000 clones, with just over 85% as singletons. The sequencing used peripheral blood, collected on day 0 of MenACWY control vaccination. The source of this sequence is an adult in good health. The chain combines TRBV28 with TRBJ1-2; 9 bases align to TRBD1. The CDR3 DNA is TGTGCCAGCCGACAGGGGGAATGGGTCTATGGCTACACCTTC. It encodes CASRQGEWVYGYTF.